This record looks at one T cell receptor (beta chain) sequence and its context. The record originates from a study of tumor-infiltrating lymphocytes in localized non-small cell lung cancer. Data came from immunoSEQ multiplex PCR; TCRdb stores just in-frame clones and leaves some out. The data show around 12,000 clones, just over 85% seen once. CDR3 size: 11 residues. V was shortened by 4 bases and J by 8 bases, with 11 bases between the two germline ends. Germline CDR1 and CDR2: SQVTM and ANQGSEA. J is TRBJ1-2 and V is TRBV29-1; D uncertain. The TCR was taken from a human donor with non-small cell lung cancer. Sequenced sample: uninvolved lung tissue not adjacent to the tumor. Here the CDR3 DNA reads TGCAGCGTTGTGACTCCTGAGGGCTACACCTTC. It is translated as CSVVTPEGYTF.